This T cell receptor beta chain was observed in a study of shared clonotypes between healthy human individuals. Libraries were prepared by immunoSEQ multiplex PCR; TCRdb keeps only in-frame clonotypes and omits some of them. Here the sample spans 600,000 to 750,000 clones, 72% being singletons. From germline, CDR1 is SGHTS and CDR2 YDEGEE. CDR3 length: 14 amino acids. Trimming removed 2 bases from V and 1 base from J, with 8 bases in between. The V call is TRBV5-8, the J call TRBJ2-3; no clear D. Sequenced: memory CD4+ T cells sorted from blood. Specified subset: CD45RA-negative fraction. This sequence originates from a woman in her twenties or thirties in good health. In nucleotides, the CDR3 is TGTGCCAGCAGCTTTAGTGGGGGCACAGATACGCAGTATTTT. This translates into CASSFSGGTDTQYF.